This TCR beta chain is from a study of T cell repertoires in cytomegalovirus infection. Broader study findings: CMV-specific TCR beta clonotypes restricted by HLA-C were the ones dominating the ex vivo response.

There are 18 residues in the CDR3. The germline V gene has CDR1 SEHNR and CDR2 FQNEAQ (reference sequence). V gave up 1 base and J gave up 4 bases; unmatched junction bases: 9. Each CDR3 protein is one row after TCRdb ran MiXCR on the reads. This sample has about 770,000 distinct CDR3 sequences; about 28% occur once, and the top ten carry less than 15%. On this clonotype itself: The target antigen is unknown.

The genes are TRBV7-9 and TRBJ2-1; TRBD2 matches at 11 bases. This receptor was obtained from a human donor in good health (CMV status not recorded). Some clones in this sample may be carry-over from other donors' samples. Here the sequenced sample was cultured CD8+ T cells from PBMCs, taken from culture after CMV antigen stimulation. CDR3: CASSLGVTSGEKYNEQFF. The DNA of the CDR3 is TGTGCCAGCAGCTTAGGAGTGACTAGCGGGGAGAAATACAATGAGCAGTTCTTC.